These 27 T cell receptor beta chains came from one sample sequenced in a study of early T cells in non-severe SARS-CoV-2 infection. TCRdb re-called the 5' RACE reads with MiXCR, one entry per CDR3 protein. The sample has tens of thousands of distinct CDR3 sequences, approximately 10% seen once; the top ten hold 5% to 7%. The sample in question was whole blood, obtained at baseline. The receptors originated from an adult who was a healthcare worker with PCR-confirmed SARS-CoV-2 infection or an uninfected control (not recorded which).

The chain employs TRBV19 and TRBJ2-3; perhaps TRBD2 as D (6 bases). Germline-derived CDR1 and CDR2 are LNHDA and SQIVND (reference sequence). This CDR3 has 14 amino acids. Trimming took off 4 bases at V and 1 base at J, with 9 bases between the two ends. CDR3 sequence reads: CASSRASGTDTQYF. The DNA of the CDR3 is TGTGCCAGTAGTAGAGCTAGCGGCACAGATACGCAGTATTTT.

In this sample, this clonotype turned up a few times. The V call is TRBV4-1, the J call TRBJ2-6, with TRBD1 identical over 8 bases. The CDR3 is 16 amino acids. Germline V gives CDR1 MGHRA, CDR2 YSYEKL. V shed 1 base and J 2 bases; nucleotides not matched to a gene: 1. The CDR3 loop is CASSQAGGAGANVLTF. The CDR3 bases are TGCGCCAGCAGCCAAGCAGGGGGCGCTGGGGCCAACGTCCTGACTTTC.

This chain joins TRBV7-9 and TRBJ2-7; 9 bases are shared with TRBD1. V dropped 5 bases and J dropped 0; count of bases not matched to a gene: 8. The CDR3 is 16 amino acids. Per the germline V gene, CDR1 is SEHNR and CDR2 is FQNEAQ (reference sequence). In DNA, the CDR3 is TGTGCCAGCAGCCTCAAGGGGACAGGGAGCTCCTACGAGCAGTACTTC. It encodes CASSLKGTGSSYEQYF.

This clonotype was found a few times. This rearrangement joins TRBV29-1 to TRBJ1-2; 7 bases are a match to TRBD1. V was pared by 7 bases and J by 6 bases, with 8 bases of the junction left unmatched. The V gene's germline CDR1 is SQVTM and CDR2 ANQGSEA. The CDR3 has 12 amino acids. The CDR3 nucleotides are TGCAGCGGCCACGGACAGGCCCATGGCTACACCTTC. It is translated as CSGHGQAHGYTF.

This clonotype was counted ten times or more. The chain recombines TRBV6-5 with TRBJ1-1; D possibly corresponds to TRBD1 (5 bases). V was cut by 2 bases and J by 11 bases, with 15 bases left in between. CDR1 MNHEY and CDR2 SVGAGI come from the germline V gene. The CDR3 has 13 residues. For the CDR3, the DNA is TGTGCCAGCAGTTACAGGCAGGGAGGTTGGGCTTTCTTT. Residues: CASSYRQGGWAFF.

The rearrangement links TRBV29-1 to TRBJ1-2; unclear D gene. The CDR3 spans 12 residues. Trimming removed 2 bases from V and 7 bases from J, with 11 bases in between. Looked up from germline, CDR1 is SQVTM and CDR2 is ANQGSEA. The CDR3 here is CSVESTPFGYTF. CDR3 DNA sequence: TGCAGCGTTGAAAGTACCCCCTTTGGCTACACCTTC.

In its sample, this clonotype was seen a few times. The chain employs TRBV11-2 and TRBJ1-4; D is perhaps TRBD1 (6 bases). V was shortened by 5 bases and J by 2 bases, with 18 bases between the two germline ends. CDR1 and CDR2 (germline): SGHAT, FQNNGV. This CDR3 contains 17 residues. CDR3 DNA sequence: TGTGCCAGCAGCCCCGTAAGGGGGGGGCGCACTAATGAAAAACTGTTTTTT. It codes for CASSPVRGGRTNEKLFF.

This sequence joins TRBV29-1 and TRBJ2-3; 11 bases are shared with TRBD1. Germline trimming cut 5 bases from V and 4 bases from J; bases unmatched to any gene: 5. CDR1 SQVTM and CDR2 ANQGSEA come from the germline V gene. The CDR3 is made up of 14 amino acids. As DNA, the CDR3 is TGCAGCGTTTTCGGACAGGGGGCTTCAGATACGCAGTATTTT. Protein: CSVFGQGASDTQYF.

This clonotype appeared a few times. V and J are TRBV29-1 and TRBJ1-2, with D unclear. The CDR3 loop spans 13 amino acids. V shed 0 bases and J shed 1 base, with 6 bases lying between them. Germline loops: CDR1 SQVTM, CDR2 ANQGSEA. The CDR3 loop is CSVEDPINYGYTF. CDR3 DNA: TGCAGCGTTGAAGATCCGATTAACTATGGCTACACCTTC.

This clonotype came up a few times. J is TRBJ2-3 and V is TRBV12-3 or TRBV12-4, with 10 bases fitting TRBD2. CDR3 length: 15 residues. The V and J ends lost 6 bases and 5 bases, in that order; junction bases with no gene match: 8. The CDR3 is CASSLSGGAKDTQYF. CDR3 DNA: TGTGCCAGCAGCCTCAGCGGGGGGGCGAAAGATACGCAGTATTTT.

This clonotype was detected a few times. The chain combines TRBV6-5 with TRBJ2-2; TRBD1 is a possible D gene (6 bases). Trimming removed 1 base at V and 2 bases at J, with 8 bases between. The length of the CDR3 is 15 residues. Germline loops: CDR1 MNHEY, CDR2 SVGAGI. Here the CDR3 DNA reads TGTGCCAGCAGTTACTGGGACAAAAACACCGGGGAGCTGTTTTTT. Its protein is CASSYWDKNTGELFF.

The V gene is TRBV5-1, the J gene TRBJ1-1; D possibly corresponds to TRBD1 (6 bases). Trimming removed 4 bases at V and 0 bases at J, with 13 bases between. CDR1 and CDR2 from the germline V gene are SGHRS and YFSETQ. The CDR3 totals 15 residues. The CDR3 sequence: CASSLSGAMNTEAFF. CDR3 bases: TGCGCCAGCAGCCTTTCAGGGGCGATGAACACTGAAGCTTTCTTT. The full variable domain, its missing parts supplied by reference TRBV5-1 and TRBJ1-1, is KAGVTQTPRYLIKTRGQQVTLSCSPISGHRSVSWYQQTPGQGLQFLFEYFSETQRNKGNFPGRFSGRQFSNSRSEMNVSTLELGDSALYLCASSLSGAMNTEAFFGQGTRLTVV.

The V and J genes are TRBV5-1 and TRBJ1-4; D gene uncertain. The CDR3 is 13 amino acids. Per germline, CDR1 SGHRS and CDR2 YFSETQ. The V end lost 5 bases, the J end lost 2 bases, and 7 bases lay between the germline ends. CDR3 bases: TGCGCCAGCAGAACAGATACTAATGAAAAACTGTTTTTT. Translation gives CASRTDTNEKLFF.

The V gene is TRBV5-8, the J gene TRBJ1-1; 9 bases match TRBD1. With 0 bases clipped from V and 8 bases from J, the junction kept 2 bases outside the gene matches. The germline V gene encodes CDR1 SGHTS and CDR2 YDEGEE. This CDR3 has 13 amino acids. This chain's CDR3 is CASSLDRGREAFF. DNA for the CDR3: TGTGCCAGCAGCTTGGACAGGGGGCGGGAAGCTTTCTTT.

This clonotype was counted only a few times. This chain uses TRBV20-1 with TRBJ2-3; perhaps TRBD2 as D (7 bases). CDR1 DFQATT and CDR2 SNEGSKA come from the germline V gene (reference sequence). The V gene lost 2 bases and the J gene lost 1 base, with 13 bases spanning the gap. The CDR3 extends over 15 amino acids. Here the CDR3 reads CSARSRGAGTDTQYF. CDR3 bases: TGCAGTGCTAGATCTCGGGGGGCAGGCACAGATACGCAGTATTTT.

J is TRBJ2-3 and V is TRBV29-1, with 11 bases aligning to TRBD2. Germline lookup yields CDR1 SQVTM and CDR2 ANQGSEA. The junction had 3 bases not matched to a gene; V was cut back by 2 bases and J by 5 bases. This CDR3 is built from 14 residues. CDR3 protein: CSVESGTSGDTQYF. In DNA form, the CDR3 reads TGCAGCGTTGAATCGGGGACTAGCGGAGATACGCAGTATTTT.

CDR3 DNA sequence: TGTGCCTGGAGTGCCAATATCGTATACCCCGAGCAGTACTTC. It translates to CAWSANIVYPEQYF. The rearrangement joins TRBV30 to TRBJ2-7; no clear D gene. This CDR3 has 14 amino acids. The ends were cut back, 1 base at V and 6 bases at J, with 16 bases in the middle. Germline V gene sequence: CDR1 GTSNPN, CDR2 SVGIG (reference sequence).

CDR3 loop: CAISESGQGAPEQFF. For the CDR3, the DNA is TGTGCCATCAGTGAGTCGGGACAGGGGGCCCCTGAGCAGTTCTTC. The rearrangement uses TRBV10-3 and TRBJ2-1; 12 nucleotides match TRBD1. V lost 0 bases, J lost 9 bases, and 3 bases stayed unmatched. Per germline, CDR1 ENHRY and CDR2 SYGVKD. This CDR3 comprises 15 residues.

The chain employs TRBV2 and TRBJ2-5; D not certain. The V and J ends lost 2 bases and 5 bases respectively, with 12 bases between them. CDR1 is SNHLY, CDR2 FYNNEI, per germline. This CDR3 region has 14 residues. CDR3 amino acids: CASSELSRWETQYF. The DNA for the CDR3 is TGTGCCAGCAGTGAATTGTCCAGGTGGGAGACCCAGTACTTC.

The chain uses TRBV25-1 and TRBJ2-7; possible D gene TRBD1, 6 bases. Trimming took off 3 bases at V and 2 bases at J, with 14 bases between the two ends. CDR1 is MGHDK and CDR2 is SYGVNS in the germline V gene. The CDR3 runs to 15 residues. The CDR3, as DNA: TGTGCCAGCAGTGATCAGGGGCCGACTCCCTACGAGCAGTACTTC. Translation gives CASSDQGPTPYEQYF.

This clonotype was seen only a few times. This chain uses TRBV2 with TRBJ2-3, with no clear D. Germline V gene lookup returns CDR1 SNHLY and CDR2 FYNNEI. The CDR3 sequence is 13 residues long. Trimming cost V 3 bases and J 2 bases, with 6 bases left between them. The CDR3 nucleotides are TGTGCCAGCAGTGACAGGTACACAGATACGCAGTATTTT. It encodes CASSDRYTDTQYF.

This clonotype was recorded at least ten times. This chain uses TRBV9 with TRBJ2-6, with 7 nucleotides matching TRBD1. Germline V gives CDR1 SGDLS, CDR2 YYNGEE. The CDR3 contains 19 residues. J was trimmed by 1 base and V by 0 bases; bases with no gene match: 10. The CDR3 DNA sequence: TGTGCCAGCAGCGTAGCCCCCCTACAGGGGTCGTCTGGGGCCAACGTCCTGACTTTC. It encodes CASSVAPLQGSSGANVLTF.

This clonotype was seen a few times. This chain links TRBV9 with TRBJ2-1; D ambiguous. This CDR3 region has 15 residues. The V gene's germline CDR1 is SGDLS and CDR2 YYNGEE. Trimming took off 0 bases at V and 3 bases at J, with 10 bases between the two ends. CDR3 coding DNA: TGTGCCAGCAGCGTAGCCTCACAGCTCTACAATGAGCAGTTCTTC. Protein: CASSVASQLYNEQFF.

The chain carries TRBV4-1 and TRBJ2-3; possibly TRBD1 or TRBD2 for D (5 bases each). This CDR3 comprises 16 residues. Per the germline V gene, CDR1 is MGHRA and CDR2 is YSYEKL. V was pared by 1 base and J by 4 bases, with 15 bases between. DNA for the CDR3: TGCGCCAGCAGCCAAGGGGGCGGCGGGCGCCCAGATACGCAGTATTTT. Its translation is CASSQGGGGRPDTQYF.

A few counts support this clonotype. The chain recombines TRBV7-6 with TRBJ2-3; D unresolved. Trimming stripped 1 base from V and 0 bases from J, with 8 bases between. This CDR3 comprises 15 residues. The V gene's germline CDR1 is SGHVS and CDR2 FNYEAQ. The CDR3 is CASSLVIGSTDTQYF. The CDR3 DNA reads TGTGCCAGCAGCTTAGTAATCGGGAGCACAGATACGCAGTATTTT. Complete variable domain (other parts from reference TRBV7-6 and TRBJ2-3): GAGVSQSPRYKVTKRGQDVALRCDPISGHVSLYWYRQALGQGPEFLTYFNYEAQQDKSGLPNDRFSAERPEGSISTLTIQRTEQRDSAMYRCASSLVIGSTDTQYFGPGTRLTVL.

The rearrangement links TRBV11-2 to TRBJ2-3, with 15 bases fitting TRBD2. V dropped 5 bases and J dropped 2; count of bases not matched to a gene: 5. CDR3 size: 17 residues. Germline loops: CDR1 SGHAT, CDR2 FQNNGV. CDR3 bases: TGTGCCAGCAGCGGGTGGACTAGCGGGAGGGACACAGATACGCAGTATTTT. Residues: CASSGWTSGRDTDTQYF.

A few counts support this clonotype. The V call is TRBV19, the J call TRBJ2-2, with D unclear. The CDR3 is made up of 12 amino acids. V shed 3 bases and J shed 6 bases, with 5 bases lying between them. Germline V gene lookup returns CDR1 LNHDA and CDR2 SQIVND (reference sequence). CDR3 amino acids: CASSILAGELFF. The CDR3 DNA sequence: TGTGCCAGTAGTATCCTAGCCGGGGAGCTGTTTTTT.